These 30 T cell receptor beta chains share one sample of origin, sequenced in a study of response to subunit inactivated influenza vaccine. TCRdb passed the RT-PCR reads through MiXCR, listing each CDR3 protein once. The sample contains 500,000 to 750,000 distinct CDR3 sequences, 14% of which appear only once. The sample here was PBMCs from blood, taken 11 to 12 days after vaccination. These receptor sequences come from a man aged 45-65 years who received an inactivated influenza vaccine.

The chain carries TRBV7-2 and TRBJ2-7, with 8 nucleotides matching TRBD2. Germline V gives CDR1 SGHTA, CDR2 FQGNSA. The V and J ends lost 5 bases and 0 bases, in that order; junction bases with no gene match: 3. CDR3 length: 14 amino acids. DNA of the CDR3: TGTGCCAGCAGCGAGCGGGGGATCTCCTACGAGCAGTACTTC. This codes for CASSERGISYEQYF.

This clonotype came up a few times. This chain joins TRBV5-6 and TRBJ2-5, with 13 bases lining up with TRBD2. Per germline, CDR1 SGHDT and CDR2 YYEEEE. V dropped 4 bases and J dropped 4; count of bases not matched to a gene: 10. The CDR3 loop spans 17 amino acids. As DNA, the CDR3 is TGTGCCAGCAGCCCAAGAGGGACTAGCGGGGCTCGAGAGACCCAGTACTTC. This encodes CASSPRGTSGARETQYF.

This clonotype has a handful of counts. The chain employs TRBV6-5 and TRBJ2-7, with D maybe TRBD2 (5 bases). Germline-derived CDR1 and CDR2 are MNHEY and SVGAGI. V shed 0 bases and J shed 5 bases, with 11 bases lying between them. The length of the CDR3 is 14 residues. CDR3 sequence: CASSYSATKNEQYF. As DNA, the CDR3 is TGTGCCAGCAGTTACTCGGCGACTAAGAACGAGCAGTACTTC.

This clonotype was picked up a small number of times. The rearrangement links TRBV7-8 to TRBJ2-1; 12 nucleotides line up with TRBD2. V lost 0 bases and J lost 9; bases outside the gene matches: 6. In germline, CDR1 is SGHVS, CDR2 FQNEAQ. This CDR3 has 16 residues. The CDR3 region has the DNA TGTGCCAGCAGCTTAGCGTTGCTAGCGGGGGGGATTGAGCAGTTCTTC. Amino acid sequence: CASSLALLAGGIEQFF.

This chain uses TRBV18 with TRBJ2-7; D may be TRBD1 (5 bases). Trimming removed 4 bases from V and 5 bases from J, with 12 bases in between. CDR1 and CDR2 from the germline V gene are KGHSH and LQKENI. The CDR3 extends over 13 amino acids. The CDR3: CASSRTPDNEQYF. The CDR3 DNA reads as TGTGCCAGCTCACGAACGCCGGACAACGAGCAGTACTTC.

This clonotype occurred many times. V usage is TRBV7-9 and J usage is TRBJ1-5; no reliable D call. V was clipped by 0 bases and J by 6 bases, with 3 bases between them. The germline CDR1 and CDR2 sequences are SEHNR and FQNEAQ (reference sequence). CDR3 length: 12 amino acids. CDR3 loop: CASSLASQPQHF. For the CDR3, the DNA is TGTGCCAGCAGCTTAGCAAGTCAGCCCCAGCATTTT.

This chain uses TRBV6-2 or TRBV6-3 with TRBJ2-5; unclear D gene. The V gene lost 2 bases and the J gene lost 5 bases, with 12 bases spanning the gap. The CDR3 spans 14 residues. Germline V lookup: CDR1 MNHEY, CDR2 SVGEGT. The CDR3 DNA is TGTGCCAGCAGTTACAGGGTGGGTTTCGAGACCCAGTACTTC. Protein: CASSYRVGFETQYF.

This clonotype came up a few times. The rearrangement uses TRBV6-1 and TRBJ1-4; 7 nucleotides match TRBD1. Germline V gene sequence: CDR1 MNHNS, CDR2 SASEGT. Trimming at V came to 7 bases and at J to 7 bases, leaving 18 bases not matched to a gene. This CDR3 comprises 17 residues. CDR3 DNA sequence: TGTGCCAGCACCAGTATCGGAGGGCCAGGGGGAGTTGAAAAACTGTTTTTT. This translates into CASTSIGGPGGVEKLFF.

This clonotype has a handful of counts. The genes are TRBV12-3 or TRBV12-4 and TRBJ1-2; 9 positions match TRBD1. This CDR3 has 14 residues. V lost 6 bases, J lost 4 bases, and 6 bases stayed unmatched. CDR3 nucleotides: TGTGCCAGCAGCGGGAGGGACAGGGTCTATGGCTACACCTTC. This translates into CASSGRDRVYGYTF.

This rearrangement joins TRBV12-3 or TRBV12-4 to TRBJ2-1, with 11 nucleotides matching TRBD2. V dropped 9 bases and J dropped 9; count of bases not matched to a gene: 10. The CDR3 has 14 residues. The CDR3 region has the DNA TGTGCCAGTCTATCTAGCGGGAGGTACGGTGAGCAGTTCTTC. Protein product: CASLSSGRYGEQFF.

This clonotype has just a few counts. The chain has TRBV20-1 and TRBJ2-2; D call uncertain. This CDR3 is built from 14 residues. Trimming took off 6 bases at V and 5 bases at J, with 16 bases between the two ends. Germline-derived CDR1 and CDR2 are DFQATT and SNEGSKA (reference sequence). The DNA for the CDR3 is TGCAGTGCCCCACATGGGCTAGGGACCGGGGAGCTGTTTTTT. Residues: CSAPHGLGTGELFF.

This clonotype was observed at least ten times. The genes are TRBV5-5 and TRBJ2-1; the match to TRBD2 covers 7 bases. Germline V gene data show CDR1 as SGHKS and CDR2 as YYEKEE (reference sequence). The V gene end was trimmed by 5 bases and the J gene end by 5 bases; junction bases not matched to a gene: 7. The CDR3 consists of 14 residues. The CDR3 region is CASSGRDYHNEQFF. The CDR3 DNA follows: TGTGCCAGCAGTGGCCGGGACTACCACAATGAGCAGTTCTTC.

J is TRBJ2-1 and V is TRBV5-1, with TRBD2 matching 9 bases. This CDR3 contains 16 residues. Germline V gene data show CDR1 as SGHRS and CDR2 as YFSETQ. Trimming removed 2 bases from V and 1 base from J; junction bases left unmatched: 4. The CDR3 spells CASSFQAGGSYNEQFF. Written as DNA, the CDR3 is TGCGCCAGCAGCTTTCAGGCGGGAGGGTCCTACAATGAGCAGTTCTTC.

The CDR3 loop reads CASSQVRGRSGSYEQFF. CDR3 bases: TGTGCCAGCAGCCAAGTCAGGGGACGGAGCGGGAGTTATGAGCAGTTCTTC. The chain links TRBV14 to TRBJ2-1; 8 bases line up with TRBD2. The CDR3 spans 17 residues. CDR1 SGHDN and CDR2 FVKESK come from the germline V gene. The junction had 13 bases not matched to a gene; V was cut back by 1 base and J by 8 bases.

This clonotype came up a few times. The CDR3 protein is CASSLSGGLPGYEKLFF. DNA of the CDR3: TGTGCCAGCAGCCTCAGTGGTGGCCTTCCTGGCTACGAAAAACTGTTTTTT. The chain joins TRBV7-8 to TRBJ1-4; the D is unclear. V lost 5 bases, J lost 8 bases, and 24 bases lay in between. This CDR3 has 17 amino acids. In germline, CDR1 is SGHVS, CDR2 FQNEAQ.

This clonotype came up a few times. V and J are TRBV25-1 and TRBJ2-2; no definite D call. CDR3 size: 14 residues. From germline, CDR1 is MGHDK and CDR2 SYGVNS. V dropped 4 bases and J dropped 0 bases, with 6 bases sitting between them. For the CDR3, the DNA is TGTGCCAGCAGTGTCGGGCCGAACACCGGGGAGCTGTTTTTT. The encoded protein is CASSVGPNTGELFF.

This rearrangement joins TRBV5-1 to TRBJ2-3; no reliable D call. Germline assignment: CDR1 SGHRS and CDR2 YFSETQ. CDR3 length: 14 amino acids. V was trimmed by 4 bases and J by 2 bases, leaving 11 bases between them. The DNA of the CDR3 is TGCGCCAGCAGCCGGGCGGACCCCACAGATACGCAGTATTTT. Residues: CASSRADPTDTQYF.

This chain connects TRBV15 to TRBJ2-5, with 8 bases aligning to TRBD1. This CDR3 has 14 amino acids. With V trimmed by 2 bases and J by 4 bases, 3 bases remained unmatched. Per the germline V gene, CDR1 is LNHNV and CDR2 is YYDKDF (reference sequence). The CDR3 coding sequence is TGTGCCACCAGCAGAATACAGGGGGGAGAGACCCAGTACTTC. Translation: CATSRIQGGETQYF.

This clonotype was detected only a few times. The V gene is TRBV5-5, the J gene TRBJ2-7; 13 nucleotides line up with TRBD2. CDR1 and CDR2 (germline): SGHKS, YYEKEE (reference sequence). Unmatched junction bases numbered 8, after V lost 4 bases and J lost 4 bases. The length of the CDR3 is 16 residues. CDR3 sequence: CASSTRTSGRDYEQYF. The CDR3 DNA reads as TGTGCCAGCAGCACCCGGACTAGCGGGAGAGATTACGAGCAGTACTTC.

This clonotype came up many times. V and J are TRBV7-3 and TRBJ2-1; D is perhaps TRBD2 (5 bases). Germline lookup yields CDR1 SGHTA and CDR2 FQGTGA. Trimming cost V 4 bases and J 3 bases, with 10 bases left between them. This CDR3 has 14 residues. The DNA for the CDR3 is TGTGCCAGCAGCTCCAGCGGAAGCTACAATGAGCAGTTCTTC. This codes for CASSSSGSYNEQFF.

This chain connects TRBV7-2 to TRBJ2-5; D perhaps matches TRBD1 (7 bases). Trimming shortened V by 4 bases and J by 5 bases, and 14 bases separated the two germline ends. The germline V gene encodes CDR1 SGHTA and CDR2 FQGNSA. There are 14 residues in the CDR3. The CDR3 protein is CASSSKQGTETQYF. DNA for the CDR3: TGTGCCAGCAGCTCGAAACAGGGGACTGAGACCCAGTACTTC.

The chain carries TRBV3-1 and TRBJ2-2; the match to TRBD2 covers 14 bases. Trimming at V came to 0 bases and at J to 3 bases, leaving 3 bases not matched to a gene. This CDR3 has 18 amino acids. Germline values: CDR1 LGHDT, CDR2 YNNKEL (reference sequence). The CDR3 reads CASSQEGLAGVYTGELFF. CDR3 DNA: TGTGCCAGCAGCCAAGAGGGACTAGCGGGAGTCTACACCGGGGAGCTGTTTTTT.

This clonotype was observed a handful of times. The CDR3 is CASSPGGTEETQYF. The CDR3 nucleotides are TGCGCCAGCAGCCCGGGAGGGACGGAAGAGACCCAGTACTTC. The chain is built from TRBV4-1 and TRBJ2-5, with 8 bases aligning to TRBD2. This CDR3 has 14 amino acids. Looked up from germline, CDR1 is MGHRA and CDR2 is YSYEKL. V was pared by 4 bases and J by 3 bases, with 4 bases of the junction left unmatched.

The sample holds a few counts of this clonotype. The gene calls are TRBV29-1 and TRBJ1-6, with a weak D call TRBD1 (5 bases). V lost 6 bases and J lost 7, with 19 bases in between. The CDR3 is 15 residues long. The germline V gene has CDR1 SQVTM and CDR2 ANQGSEA. The CDR3 DNA reads as TGCAGCGTGACGAGCGACCGGGACGACAATTCACCCCTCCACTTT. Amino acids: CSVTSDRDDNSPLHF.

This clonotype was counted between two and nine times. The CDR3 DNA is TGTGCCAGCAGATTAGGGGGCGGGGAGCTGTTTTTT. Protein sequence: CASRLGGGELFF. The V gene is TRBV9, the J gene TRBJ2-2; maybe TRBD1 (6 bases). V lost 5 bases and J lost 7, with 9 bases in between. The CDR3 consists of 12 residues. In germline, CDR1 is SGDLS, CDR2 YYNGEE.

J is TRBJ2-5 and V is TRBV24-1, with a weak D call TRBD2 (5 bases). V was shortened by 3 bases and J by 5 bases, with 15 bases between the two germline ends. This CDR3 spans 15 amino acids. CDR1 KGHDR and CDR2 SFDVKD come from the germline V gene. The CDR3 reads CATSDRTASGETQYF. The CDR3 region has the DNA TGTGCCACCAGTGATAGGACTGCGTCGGGGGAGACCCAGTACTTC.

In this sample, this clonotype turned up a few times. The chain joins TRBV3-1 to TRBJ2-7, with D hard to call. The CDR3 has 17 residues. V was shortened by 1 base and J by 1 base, with 17 bases between the two germline ends. Per the germline V gene, CDR1 is LGHDT and CDR2 is YNNKEL (reference sequence). The CDR3 protein is CASSQGRRSAESYEQYF. The CDR3 DNA reads as TGTGCCAGCAGCCAAGGTCGCAGATCGGCGGAATCCTACGAGCAGTACTTC.

This rearrangement joins TRBV11-1 to TRBJ2-1; 13 bases line up with TRBD2. This CDR3 is built from 17 residues. Germline V gene lookup returns CDR1 SGHAT and CDR2 FQDESV (reference sequence). V was clipped by 3 bases and J by 10 bases; unmatched bases: 12. This CDR3 reads CASSLGLAGTAGWEQFF. The DNA of the CDR3 is TGTGCCAGCAGCTTGGGACTAGCGGGGACGGCTGGCTGGGAGCAGTTCTTC.

The chain uses TRBV10-3 and TRBJ2-7; D gene uncertain. The V and J ends lost 3 bases and 2 bases respectively, with 8 bases between them. Germline CDR1 and CDR2: ENHRY and SYGVKD. The CDR3 has 13 residues. The CDR3 DNA follows: TGTGCCATCAGTGACCATGTGGCCTACGAGCAGTACTTC. Its protein product is CAISDHVAYEQYF.

This clonotype turned up a few times. The rearrangement joins TRBV6-2 or TRBV6-3 to TRBJ2-7, with D possibly matching TRBD1 (5 bases). The CDR3 is 16 amino acids. The V gene's germline CDR1 is MNHEY and CDR2 SVGEGT. The V and J ends lost 0 bases and 0 bases respectively, with 12 bases between them. The DNA of the CDR3 is TGTGCCAGCAGTTACTCGGTAGACAGACTCTCCTACGAGCAGTACTTC. The encoded protein is CASSYSVDRLSYEQYF.